Presented here are 21 T cell receptor beta chains from one specimen sequenced in a study of cytomegalovirus exposure and HLA in healthy donors (dated by TCRdb to 2016 to 2017). The receptor library was made with the immunoSEQ multiplex PCR assay. A mixture of 60 forward primers for TCR Vbeta segments and 13 reverse primers for TCR Jbeta segments was used in the multiplex PCR. The table was pulled from immuneACCESS by TCRdb, which kept in-frame rearrangements only. Such tables lose some clones; where checked, under half of the loss comes from unresolved V genes, and the rest has no known cause. This sample is represented by more than 85,000 clones; around 74% of them were singletons. The ten largest make up around 1.3% of the sample. What was sequenced was PBMCs. The receptors stem from a man aged 35-49 years in good health and CMV-seronegative.

V usage is TRBV28 and J usage is TRBJ2-2, with 7 positions matching TRBD1. Germline CDR1 reads MDHEN; CDR2 reads SYDVKM. The CDR3 extends over 13 amino acids. J was trimmed by 4 bases and V by 8 bases; bases with no gene match: 4. The CDR3 DNA follows: TGTGCCAGCGGATCAGGGGGCACCGGGGAGCTGTTTTTT. Protein product: CASGSGGTGELFF.

The sample holds a few counts of this clone. The V and J genes are TRBV4-1 and TRBJ2-4; D is uncertain. Looked up from germline, CDR1 is MGHRA and CDR2 is YSYEKL. V lost 1 base and J lost 5, with 15 bases in between. The CDR3 has 16 amino acids. The CDR3 DNA follows: TGCGCCAGCAGCCAAGTGCTCGACGGGTACCAAAACATTCAGTACTTC. This codes for CASSQVLDGYQNIQYF.

This clone has a single count. The rearrangement joins TRBV7-6 to TRBJ2-7, with D unresolved. Germline V gene lookup returns CDR1 SGHVS and CDR2 FNYEAQ. V was cut by 7 bases and J by 2 bases, with 15 bases left in between. The CDR3 spans 14 residues. For the CDR3, the DNA is TGTGCCAGCACCCCGACCGGCGGCACCTACGAGCAGTACTTC. Translation: CASTPTGGTYEQYF.

The chain joins TRBV2 to TRBJ2-3; 11 positions agree with TRBD2. This CDR3 is built from 15 residues. Germline V CDR1 and CDR2: SNHLY, FYNNEI. The junction had 9 bases not matched to a gene; V was cut back by 8 bases and J by 5 bases. CDR3 sequence reads: CASGASGGPRDTQYF. DNA for the CDR3: TGTGCCAGCGGGGCTAGCGGGGGGCCGAGAGATACGCAGTATTTT.

V is TRBV11-2 and J is TRBJ2-1; D gene uncertain. Germline loops: CDR1 SGHAT, CDR2 FQNNGV. The germline V and J ends were trimmed by 6 bases and 2 bases, with 8 bases remaining between them. The CDR3 has 13 residues. For the CDR3, the DNA is TGTGCCAGCAGACCTAGAACCTACAATGAGCAGTTCTTC. Translating it yields CASRPRTYNEQFF.

The chain has TRBV19 and TRBJ1-1, with D tentatively TRBD1 (6 bases). The germline V gene encodes CDR1 LNHDA and CDR2 SQIVND (reference sequence). V lost 4 bases, J lost 3 bases, and 21 bases lay in between. This CDR3 contains 17 residues. CDR3 sequence reads: CASSTIKATGADTEAFF. The CDR3, as DNA: TGTGCCAGTAGTACCATTAAAGCGACAGGAGCGGACACTGAAGCTTTCTTT.

This clone was seen many times. V gene TRBV5-1 combines with J gene TRBJ2-4; D is perhaps TRBD1 (6 bases). This CDR3 is built from 13 residues. Germline CDR1 is SGHRS and CDR2 is YFSETQ. V was trimmed by 4 bases and J by 6 bases, leaving 11 bases between them. CDR3 sequence (DNA): TGCGCCAGCAGCCCCGGACAGTCAAACATTCAGTACTTC. It specifies CASSPGQSNIQYF.

J is TRBJ2-1 and V is TRBV6-1; TRBD1 matches 8 bases. J gave up 5 bases and V 4 bases, and 10 bases lay outside the gene matches. The V gene's germline CDR1 is MNHNS and CDR2 SASEGT. The CDR3 length is 16 residues. CDR3 DNA: TGTGCCAGCAGTGCCAAATGGCAGGGGGCCAACAATGAGCAGTTCTTC. Residues: CASSAKWQGANNEQFF.

V is TRBV5-1 and J is TRBJ2-3; weak D call: TRBD2 (5 bases). V was shortened by 0 bases and J by 2 bases, with 10 bases between the two germline ends. Germline CDR1 SGHRS, CDR2 YFSETQ. This CDR3 contains 15 residues. This chain's CDR3 is CASSLGGGYTDTQYF. Here the CDR3 DNA reads TGCGCCAGCAGCTTGGGAGGCGGGTACACAGATACGCAGTATTTT.

The V call is TRBV19, the J call TRBJ1-2, with a weak D call TRBD1 (6 bases). The CDR3 contains 14 residues. Germline V gene sequence: CDR1 LNHDA, CDR2 SQIVND (reference sequence). V lost 5 bases and J lost 7, with 17 bases in between. Here the CDR3 reads CASSDILGAGGYTF. For the CDR3, the DNA is TGTGCCAGTAGTGATATCCTGGGGGCCGGTGGCTACACCTTC.

The chain employs TRBV6-5 and TRBJ1-4, with 8 nucleotides matching TRBD1. Germline V lookup: CDR1 MNHEY, CDR2 SVGAGI. CDR3 size: 14 residues. V dropped 5 bases and J dropped 6; count of bases not matched to a gene: 5. CDR3 bases: TGTGCCAGCAGTCGGACAGGGTCGGATGAAAAACTGTTTTTT. Translation: CASSRTGSDEKLFF.

The count of this clone is one. The chain joins TRBV6-1 to TRBJ1-1, with D maybe TRBD1 (6 bases). Trimming took 5 bases from V and 4 from J, leaving 14 bases between them. From germline, CDR1 is MNHNS and CDR2 SASEGT. The CDR3 has 14 residues. CDR3 residues: CASSPTGGGTEAFF. The CDR3, as DNA: TGTGCCAGCAGTCCCACGGGAGGGGGCACTGAAGCTTTCTTT.

This clone was recorded once. The chain carries TRBV7-9 and TRBJ2-7, with 7 bases that match TRBD1. Germline CDR1 and CDR2: SEHNR and FQNEAQ (reference sequence). V lost 6 bases to trimming and J lost 0 bases; unmatched junction nucleotides: 8. The CDR3 sequence is 15 residues long. The CDR3 bases are TGTGCCAGCAGACTTGGGACAGCCAGCTCCTACGAGCAGTACTTC. This encodes CASRLGTASSYEQYF.

This clone was counted a few times. The genes are TRBV30 and TRBJ2-3; TRBD1 agrees at 8 bases. The J segment lost 2 bases and the V segment lost 5 bases, leaving 6 bases of the junction unmatched. Germline V gene lookup returns CDR1 GTSNPN and CDR2 SVGIG (reference sequence). The CDR3 contains 14 residues. CDR3: CAWGRQGNTDTQYF. CDR3 in DNA: TGTGCCTGGGGCCGACAGGGGAACACAGATACGCAGTATTTT.

This sequence joins TRBV5-4 and TRBJ1-5, with a tentative D call TRBD1 (6 bases). Looked up from germline, CDR1 is SGHNT and CDR2 is YYREEE (reference sequence). The germline V and J ends were trimmed by 0 bases and 6 bases, with 10 bases remaining between them. CDR3 length: 14 amino acids. CDR3 region: CASSLEGESQPQHF. The CDR3 nucleotides are TGTGCCAGCAGCTTGGAGGGGGAATCTCAGCCCCAGCATTTT.

The chain combines TRBV15 with TRBJ2-2; TRBD2 agrees at 8 bases. Trimming took 0 bases from V and 4 from J; bases not matched to a gene: 7. The germline gives CDR1 LNHNV, CDR2 YYDKDF (reference sequence). The CDR3 has 17 amino acids. CDR3 bases: TGTGCCACCAGCAGAGATAACGGGAGGGCTAGCACCGGGGAGCTGTTTTTT. Its translation is CATSRDNGRASTGELFF.

This clone was seen more than once but under ten times. The CDR3 region is CASSPSRVVNEQFF. CDR3 coding DNA: TGTGCCAGCAGTCCATCCAGGGTAGTGAATGAGCAGTTCTTC. The chain is built from TRBV27 and TRBJ2-1; tentative D call: TRBD1 (5 bases). CDR1 and CDR2 from the germline V gene are MNHEY and SMNVEV (reference sequence). The CDR3 has 14 residues. Deletions cut 5 bases from V and 7 bases from J, with 15 bases between.

This chain uses TRBV18 with TRBJ2-1; 9 positions agree with TRBD2. Germline V gene data show CDR1 as KGHSH and CDR2 as LQKENI. Losses at the gene ends were 5 bases for V and 0 bases for J; bases not matched to a gene: 5. The CDR3 sequence is 16 residues long. The CDR3 sequence: CASSTSGGSSYNEQFF. CDR3 in DNA: TGTGCCAGCTCAACGAGCGGGGGGAGCTCCTACAATGAGCAGTTCTTC.

The V call is TRBV13, the J call TRBJ1-4, with 7 positions matching TRBD1. V dropped 8 bases and J dropped 4; count of bases not matched to a gene: 4. Germline V gives CDR1 PRHDT, CDR2 FYEKMQ (reference sequence). The CDR3 length is 13 residues. This chain's CDR3 is CASRDRSNEKLFF. The CDR3 coding sequence is TGTGCCAGCCGGGACAGAAGTAATGAAAAACTGTTTTTT.

The chain couples TRBV19 to TRBJ1-5, with 7 bases fitting TRBD1. The CDR3 covers 16 residues. Germline V gene data show CDR1 as LNHDA and CDR2 as SQIVND (reference sequence). Unmatched junction bases numbered 7, after V lost 5 bases and J lost 0 bases. As DNA, the CDR3 is TGTGCCAGTAGTGGGGGCGGGACAGATAGCAATCAGCCCCAGCATTTT. Its protein is CASSGGGTDSNQPQHF.

The CDR3 nucleotides are TGTGCCAGCAGTCCGGGGACTTACGAGCAGTACTTC. This gives the protein CASSPGTYEQYF. J is TRBJ2-7 and V is TRBV25-1, with a tentative D call TRBD2 (6 bases). The CDR3 spans 12 residues. CDR1 and CDR2 from the germline V gene are MGHDK and SYGVNS. The V end was cut by 5 bases, the J end by 4 bases, with 9 bases between.